One sample yielded the 16 T cell receptor beta chains listed below, sequenced in a study of blood T cell repertoires in COVID-19. Sequencing used immunoSEQ multiplex PCR; TCRdb keeps in-frame clones, though not all of them. The table includes 500,000 or so clones, 87% detected once. Sequenced material: PBMCs or T cells enriched from blood (not recorded which). The receptors derive from a woman aged 18-29 years who had recovered from COVID-19.

The chain combines TRBV6-6 with TRBJ1-5, with a weak D call TRBD1 (5 bases). The CDR3 spans 14 residues. Looked up from germline, CDR1 is MNHNY and CDR2 is SVGAGI (reference sequence). Trimming took 5 bases from V and 4 from J, leaving 12 bases between them. As DNA, the CDR3 is TGTGCCAGCAGTGACGACAGTACTAATCAGCCCCAGCATTTT. Translated: CASSDDSTNQPQHF.

The genes are TRBV5-1 and TRBJ2-3, with TRBD2 identical over 7 bases. Germline-derived CDR1 and CDR2 are SGHRS and YFSETQ. Unmatched junction bases numbered 8, after V lost 0 bases and J lost 4 bases. The CDR3 length is 16 residues. CDR3 nucleotide sequence: TGCGCCAGCAGCTTGGGGCCAGGACTAGGAGCAGATACGCAGTATTTT. Translated: CASSLGPGLGADTQYF.

The CDR3 spells CASSQDRKQVPHSNQPQHF. CDR3 nucleotide sequence: TGTGCCAGCAGCCAAGATCGGAAACAGGTCCCCCATAGCAATCAGCCCCAGCATTTT. The J gene is TRBJ1-5, the V gene TRBV4-2; D possibly corresponds to TRBD1 (5 bases). Germline V gives CDR1 LGHNA, CDR2 YNFKEQ. This CDR3 contains 19 residues. Trimming cost V 0 bases and J 0 bases, with 18 bases left between them.

The chain is built from TRBV5-6 and TRBJ1-1, with 9 bases that match TRBD1. The CDR3 is 18 amino acids. Trimming removed 3 bases from V and 0 bases from J; junction bases left unmatched: 12. Germline CDR1 and CDR2: SGHDT and YYEEEE. CDR3 loop: CASSSDRDRVSVNTEAFF. As DNA, the CDR3 is TGTGCCAGCAGCTCCGACCGGGACAGGGTTTCGGTGAACACTGAAGCTTTCTTT.

V and J are TRBV24-1 and TRBJ1-1; unclear D gene. Trimming left V 7 bases short and J 0 bases short, with 11 bases between. The CDR3 contains 14 residues. Per the germline V gene, CDR1 is KGHDR and CDR2 is SFDVKD. The CDR3 here is CATSSRSVNTEAFF. CDR3 coding DNA: TGTGCCACCAGCAGTCGCAGTGTGAACACTGAAGCTTTCTTT.

The genes are TRBV16 and TRBJ1-2; a possible D gene is TRBD1 (6 bases). Germline V CDR1 and CDR2: KGHSY, FQNENV. The CDR3 is 14 residues long. The V end was cut by 4 bases, the J end by 4 bases, with 13 bases between. CDR3 residues: CASSPNRDTYGYTF. The CDR3, as DNA: TGTGCCAGCAGCCCAAACAGGGATACCTATGGCTACACCTTC.

This clone was observed a single time. The CDR3 nucleotides are TGTGCCAGCAGCCCTGACAGGGAAATCGCGTGGGAGACCCAGTACTTC. Protein: CASSPDREIAWETQYF. The chain has TRBV5-4 and TRBJ2-5; 7 nucleotides agree with TRBD1. This CDR3 comprises 16 residues. Trimming at V came to 4 bases and at J to 5 bases, leaving 14 bases not matched to a gene. The germline CDR1 and CDR2 sequences are SGHNT and YYREEE (reference sequence).

The chain links TRBV5-5 to TRBJ2-3, with D perhaps matching TRBD1 (5 bases). This CDR3 region has 15 residues. The V and J ends lost 0 bases and 2 bases respectively, with 10 bases between them. The V gene's germline CDR1 is SGHKS and CDR2 YYEKEE (reference sequence). DNA for the CDR3: TGTGCCAGCAGCTTGGCCCGACAGTTCACAGATACGCAGTATTTT. Translation gives CASSLARQFTDTQYF.

This chain joins TRBV5-1 and TRBJ1-1, with a possible D match to TRBD1 (5 bases). The V end was cut by 5 bases, the J end by 0 bases, with 8 bases between. The V gene's germline CDR1 is SGHRS and CDR2 YFSETQ. The CDR3 has 13 residues. CDR3 amino acids: CASRSTVNTEAFF. CDR3 DNA: TGCGCCAGCAGATCGACAGTGAACACTGAAGCTTTCTTT.

The chain employs TRBV27 and TRBJ1-5, with D tentatively TRBD1 (5 bases). The CDR3 sequence is 16 residues long. From germline, CDR1 is MNHEY and CDR2 SMNVEV (reference sequence). V was cut by 3 bases and J by 1 base, with 13 bases left in between. This CDR3 is CASSLRQGLSNQPQHF. The CDR3 nucleotides are TGTGCCAGCAGTTTGCGGCAGGGTCTAAGCAATCAGCCCCAGCATTTT.

The V call is TRBV4-2, the J call TRBJ1-4, with D uncertain. This CDR3 is built from 16 residues. Germline V lookup: CDR1 LGHNA, CDR2 YNFKEQ. V lost 0 bases and J lost 1, with 9 bases in between. CDR3 sequence reads: CASSQDPGGTNEKLFF. DNA of the CDR3: TGTGCCAGCAGCCAAGATCCAGGAGGAACTAATGAAAAACTGTTTTTT.

This chain connects TRBV5-1 to TRBJ1-1; D is possibly TRBD1 (5 bases). The CDR3 is 12 amino acids. Trimming shortened V by 4 bases and J by 8 bases, and 12 bases separated the two germline ends. Germline CDR1 SGHRS, CDR2 YFSETQ. The CDR3: CASSLGLSEAFF. The CDR3 region has the DNA TGCGCCAGCAGCCTGGGACTCAGCGAAGCTTTCTTT. The full variable domain, in which reference TRBV5-1 and TRBJ1-1 provide the parts outside the CDR3, is KAGVTQTPRYLIKTRGQQVTLSCSPISGHRSVSWYQQTPGQGLQFLFEYFSETQRNKGNFPGRFSGRQFSNSRSEMNVSTLELGDSALYLCASSLGLSEAFFGQGTRLTVV.

The genes are TRBV27 and TRBJ1-4; the D is unclear. The V gene lost 8 bases and the J gene lost 2 bases, with 12 bases spanning the gap. The CDR3 is 14 residues long. The germline V gene has CDR1 MNHEY and CDR2 SMNVEV (reference sequence). The CDR3 sequence is CASRPGGTNEKLFF. For the CDR3, the DNA is TGTGCCAGCCGGCCTGGAGGGACTAATGAAAAACTGTTTTTT.

The CDR3 loop is CSASLSTGRYQPQHF. CDR3 nucleotides: TGCAGTGCTAGTCTTTCGACAGGGAGGTATCAGCCCCAGCATTTT. The chain links TRBV20-1 to TRBJ1-5; 7 nucleotides match TRBD1. Germline CDR1 and CDR2: DFQATT and SNEGSKA (reference sequence). CDR3 length: 15 residues. V trimming: 3 bases; J trimming: 5 bases; junction bases outside the gene matches: 10.

The V and J genes are TRBV6-2 or TRBV6-3 and TRBJ1-4; TRBD1 agrees at 7 bases. Germline values: CDR1 MNHEY, CDR2 SVGEGT. The CDR3 spans 15 residues. V lost 6 bases and J lost 12; bases outside the gene matches: 16. DNA for the CDR3: TGTGCCAGCAGCTCCGCACTGTCGCAGGGGGGAGAACTGTTTTTT. It codes for CASSSALSQGGELFF.

The chain has TRBV12-3 or TRBV12-4 and TRBJ2-3; D is uncertain. V was shortened by 4 bases and J by 6 bases, with 5 bases between the two germline ends. The CDR3 is 11 residues long. CDR3 protein: CASSSPDTQYF. Here the CDR3 DNA reads TGTGCCAGCAGTTCTCCGGATACGCAGTATTTT.